This TCR beta chain was captured by sequencing in a study of response to subunit inactivated influenza vaccine. Broader study findings: It was suggested by the authors that few new T cells are recruited by each seasonal influenza vaccination.

Note on this clonotype: Antigen specificity is unknown.

Germline V lookup: CDR1 MDHEN, CDR2 SYDVKM. V was pared by 4 bases and J by 0 bases, with 3 bases of the junction left unmatched. This CDR3 contains 15 residues. TCRdb reprocessed the RT-PCR reads via MiXCR and lists one record per CDR3 protein. The sample includes a few hundred thousand distinct CDR3 sequences, roughly a fifth seen only once; the top ten take 10%. This sample comprised PBMCs from blood, obtained less than 22 months after vaccination. This clonotype originated in a man aged 50 to 75 who received an inactivated influenza vaccine. This sequence joins TRBV28 and TRBJ1-3, with 7 bases lining up with TRBD1. This CDR3 reads CASSSGTVSGNTIYF. The CDR3 bases are TGTGCCAGCAGTTCAGGGACAGTCTCTGGAAACACCATATATTTT.